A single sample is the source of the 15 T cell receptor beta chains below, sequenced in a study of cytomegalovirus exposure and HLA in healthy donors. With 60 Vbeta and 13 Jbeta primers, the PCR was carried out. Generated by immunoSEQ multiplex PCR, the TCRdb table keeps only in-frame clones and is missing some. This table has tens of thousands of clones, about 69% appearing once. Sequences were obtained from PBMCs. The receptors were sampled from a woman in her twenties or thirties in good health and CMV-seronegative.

The CDR3: CASTPYSPLGQGNEQFF. The CDR3 DNA sequence: TGTGCCAGCACTCCTTATAGCCCCTTGGGGCAGGGCAATGAGCAGTTCTTC. This chain joins TRBV27 and TRBJ2-1, with D maybe TRBD1 (5 bases). Germline loops: CDR1 MNHEY, CDR2 SMNVEV (reference sequence). CDR3 length: 17 amino acids. The ends were cut back, 7 bases at V and 6 bases at J, with 25 bases in the middle.

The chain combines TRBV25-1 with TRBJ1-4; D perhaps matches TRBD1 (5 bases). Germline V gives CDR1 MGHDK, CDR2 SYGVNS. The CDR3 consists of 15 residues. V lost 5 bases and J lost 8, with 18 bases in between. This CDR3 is CASSTTQGRREKLFF. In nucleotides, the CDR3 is TGTGCCAGCAGTACCACGCAGGGCCGGCGGGAAAAACTGTTTTTT.

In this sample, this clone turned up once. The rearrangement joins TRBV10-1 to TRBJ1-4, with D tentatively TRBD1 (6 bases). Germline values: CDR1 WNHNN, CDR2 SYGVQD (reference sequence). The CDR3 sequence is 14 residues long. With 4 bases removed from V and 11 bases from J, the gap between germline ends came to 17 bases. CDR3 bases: TGCGCCAGCAGTGCTGGGGGGGCGAGCCGTAAACTGTTTTTT. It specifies CASSAGGASRKLFF.

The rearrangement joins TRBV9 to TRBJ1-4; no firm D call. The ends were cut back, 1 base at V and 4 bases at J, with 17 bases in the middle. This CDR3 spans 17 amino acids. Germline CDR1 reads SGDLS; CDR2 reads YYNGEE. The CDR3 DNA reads TGTGCCAGCAGCGTAAGCGTCGAGGGTTCGGATAATGAAAAACTGTTTTTT. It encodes CASSVSVEGSDNEKLFF.

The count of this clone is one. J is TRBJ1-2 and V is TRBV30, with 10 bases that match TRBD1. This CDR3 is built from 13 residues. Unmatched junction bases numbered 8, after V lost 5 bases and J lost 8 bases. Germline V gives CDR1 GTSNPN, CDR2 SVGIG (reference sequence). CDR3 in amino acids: CAWQGTGVRGYTF. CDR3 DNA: TGTGCCTGGCAAGGGACAGGGGTGCGCGGCTACACCTTC. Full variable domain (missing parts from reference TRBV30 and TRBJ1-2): SQTIHQWPATLVQPVGSPLSLECTVEGTSNPNLYWYRQAAGRGLQLLFYSVGIGQISSEVPQNLSASRPQDRQFILSSKKLLLSDSGFYLCAWQGTGVRGYTFGSGTRLTVV.

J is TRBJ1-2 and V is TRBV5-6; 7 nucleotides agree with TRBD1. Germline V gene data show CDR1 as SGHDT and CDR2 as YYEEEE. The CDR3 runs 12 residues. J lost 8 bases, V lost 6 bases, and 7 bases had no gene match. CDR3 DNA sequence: TGTGCCAGCACCGAACAGGGGTTAGGCTACACCTTC. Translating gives CASTEQGLGYTF.

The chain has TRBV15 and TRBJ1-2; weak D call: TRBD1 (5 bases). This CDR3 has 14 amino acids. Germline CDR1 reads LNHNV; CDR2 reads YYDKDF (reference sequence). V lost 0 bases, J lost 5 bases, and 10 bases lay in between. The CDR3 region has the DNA TGTGCCACCAGCAGAGATTATGCAGGGTATGGCTACACCTTC. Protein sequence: CATSRDYAGYGYTF.

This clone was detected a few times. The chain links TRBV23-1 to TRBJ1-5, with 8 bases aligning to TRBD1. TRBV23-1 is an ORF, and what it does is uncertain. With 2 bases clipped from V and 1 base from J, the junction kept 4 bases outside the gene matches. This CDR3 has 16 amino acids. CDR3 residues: CASSQGGQVSNQPQHF. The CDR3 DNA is TGCGCCAGCAGTCAAGGGGGACAGGTGAGCAATCAGCCCCAGCATTTT.

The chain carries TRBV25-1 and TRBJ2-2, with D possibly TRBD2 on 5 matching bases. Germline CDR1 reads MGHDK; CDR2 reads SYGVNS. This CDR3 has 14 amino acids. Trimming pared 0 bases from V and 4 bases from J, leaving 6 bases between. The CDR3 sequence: CASSEYGITGELFF. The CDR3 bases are TGTGCCAGCAGTGAATACGGGATCACCGGGGAGCTGTTTTTT.

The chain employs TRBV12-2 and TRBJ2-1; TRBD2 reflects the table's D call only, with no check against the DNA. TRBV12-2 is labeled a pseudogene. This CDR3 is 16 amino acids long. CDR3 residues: CASRSGDWSYYNEQFF. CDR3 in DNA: TGTGCAAGTCGCTCCGGCGACTGGTCCTACTACAATGAGCAGTTCTTC.

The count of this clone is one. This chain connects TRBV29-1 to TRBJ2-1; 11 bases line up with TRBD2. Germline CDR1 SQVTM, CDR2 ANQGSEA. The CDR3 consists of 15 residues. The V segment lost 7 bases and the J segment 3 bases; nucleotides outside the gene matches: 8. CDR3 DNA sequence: TGCAGCGCCGTTAGCGGGAGGGAGTTCTACAATGAGCAGTTCTTC. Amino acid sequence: CSAVSGREFYNEQFF.

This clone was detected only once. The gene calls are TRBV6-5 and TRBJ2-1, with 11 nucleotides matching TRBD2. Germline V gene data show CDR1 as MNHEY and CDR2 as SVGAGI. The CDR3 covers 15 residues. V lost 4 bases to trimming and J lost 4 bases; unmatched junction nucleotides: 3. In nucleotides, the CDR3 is TGTGCCAGCAGTTCGGGGACTAGCGGTTACAATGAGCAGTTCTTC. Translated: CASSSGTSGYNEQFF.

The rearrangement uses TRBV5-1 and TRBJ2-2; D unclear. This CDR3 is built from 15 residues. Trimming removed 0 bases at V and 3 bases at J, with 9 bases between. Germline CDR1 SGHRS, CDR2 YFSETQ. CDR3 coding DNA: TGCGCCAGCAGCTTGGTCCTAGTTGACACCGGGGAGCTGTTTTTT. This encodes CASSLVLVDTGELFF.

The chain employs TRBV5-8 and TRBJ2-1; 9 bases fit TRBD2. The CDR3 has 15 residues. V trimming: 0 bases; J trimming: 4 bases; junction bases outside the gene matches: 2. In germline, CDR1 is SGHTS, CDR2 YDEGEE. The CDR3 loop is CASSLGLAVYNEQFF. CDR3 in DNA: TGTGCCAGCAGCTTGGGACTAGCGGTTTACAATGAGCAGTTCTTC. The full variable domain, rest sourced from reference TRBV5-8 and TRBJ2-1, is EAGVTQSPTHLIKTRGQQATLRCSPISGHTSVYWYQQALGLGLQFLLWYDEGEERNRGNFPPRFSGRQFPNYSSELNVNALELEDSALYLCASSLGLAVYNEQFFGPGTRLTVL.

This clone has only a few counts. The CDR3: CASSRSHDRNYGYTF. CDR3 in DNA: TGCGCCAGCAGCCGAAGCCACGACAGGAACTATGGCTACACCTTC. The chain links TRBV4-3 to TRBJ1-2; TRBD1 might be the D (6 bases). Germline CDR1 reads LGHNA; CDR2 reads YSLEER. This CDR3 contains 15 residues. Trimming left V 4 bases short and J 2 bases short, with 14 bases between.